These 8 T cell receptor beta chains were all obtained from the same sample, sequenced in a study of blood T cell repertoires in COVID-19. Method: immunoSEQ multiplex PCR; TCRdb's copy keeps in-frame clones and lacks some. The table has tens of thousands of clones, 80% to 90% seen once; the top ten hold approximately 6.3%. Material for sequencing was peripheral blood. The receptors were sampled from a man over 45 with active COVID-19.

This clone was counted only a few times. The V and J genes are TRBV27 and TRBJ2-5; D is uncertain. Trimming took off 2 bases at V and 4 bases at J, with 11 bases between the two ends. The germline gives CDR1 MNHEY, CDR2 SMNVEV (reference sequence). CDR3 length: 14 residues. The CDR3 nucleotides are TGTGCCAGCAGTTTAGGATGGTCGGGAGAGACCCAGTACTTC. Translation gives CASSLGWSGETQYF.

The chain joins TRBV5-5 to TRBJ2-3, with D hard to call. The V gene lost 4 bases and the J gene lost 2 bases, with 8 bases spanning the gap. This CDR3 contains 13 residues. The V gene's germline CDR1 is SGHKS and CDR2 YYEKEE (reference sequence). CDR3 nucleotide sequence: TGTGCCAGCAGCCCGTCCTCCACAGATACGCAGTATTTT. It translates to CASSPSSTDTQYF.

This clone was counted once. V usage is TRBV14 and J usage is TRBJ1-4; 7 positions match TRBD1. Trimming cost V 4 bases and J 7 bases; bases outside gene matches: 9. The V gene's germline CDR1 is SGHDN and CDR2 FVKESK. This CDR3 spans 15 amino acids. The CDR3 coding sequence is TGTGCCAGCAGCCGACTACAGGGGATGGGTGAAAAACTGTTTTTT. Protein sequence: CASSRLQGMGEKLFF.

This chain uses TRBV24-1 with TRBJ1-2, with D possibly being TRBD1 (6 bases). This CDR3 has 16 residues. CDR1 KGHDR and CDR2 SFDVKD come from the germline V gene. The V end was cut by 3 bases, the J end by 2 bases, with 15 bases between. The CDR3 bases are TGTGCCACCAGTGATCCGGGGCAGGGGATAAACTATGGCTACACCTTC. Protein sequence: CATSDPGQGINYGYTF.

The chain links TRBV7-3 to TRBJ2-1; TRBD2 agrees at 12 bases. The CDR3 extends over 14 amino acids. V gave up 3 bases and J gave up 9 bases; unmatched junction bases: 3. Germline V CDR1 and CDR2: SGHTA, FQGTGA. The CDR3 spells CASSLTSGSPEQFF. The CDR3 DNA reads TGTGCCAGCAGCTTGACTAGCGGGAGCCCTGAGCAGTTCTTC.

This chain uses TRBV5-1 with TRBJ1-1, with D possibly matching TRBD1 (6 bases). Germline-derived CDR1 and CDR2 are SGHRS and YFSETQ. The CDR3 is 15 amino acids. V lost 6 bases, J lost 0 bases, and 15 bases lay in between. The CDR3 DNA is TGCGCCAGCAAGGCGGACAGCCAGATGAACACTGAAGCTTTCTTT. Translation gives CASKADSQMNTEAFF.

This chain joins TRBV14 and TRBJ2-3; 10 bases fit TRBD2. From germline, CDR1 is SGHDN and CDR2 FVKESK. This CDR3 has 19 residues. V lost 0 bases to trimming and J lost 0 bases; unmatched junction nucleotides: 9. The CDR3 bases are TGTGCCAGCAGCCAAGAGGCTAGCGGGAGTACCTATAGCACAGATACGCAGTATTTT. This encodes CASSQEASGSTYSTDTQYF.

This CDR3 reads CASSPMGGGRYEQYF. The CDR3 DNA sequence: TGTGCCAGCAGCCCCATGGGAGGGGGAAGGTACGAGCAGTACTTC. V and J are TRBV5-6 and TRBJ2-7; D is possibly TRBD2 (7 bases). Germline V gene lookup returns CDR1 SGHDT and CDR2 YYEEEE. The CDR3 extends over 15 amino acids. Trimming cost V 4 bases and J 4 bases, with 18 bases left between them.